This section outlines one TCR beta chain sequence together with its context. The antigen remains undetermined. Libraries were prepared by immunoSEQ multiplex PCR; TCRdb keeps only in-frame clonotypes and omits some of them. The data hold about 97,000 clones, with 87% observed a single time. These data are taken from a study of T cell responses to AZD1222 COVID-19 vaccine. Germline assignment: CDR1 MDHEN and CDR2 SYDVKM. The CDR3 totals 14 residues. V was cut by 0 bases and J by 4 bases, with 10 bases left in between. General observations from the study: Possibly, clonal diversity was underestimated; donors were largely white British and included more females.

This TCR came from an adult who received the AZD1222 COVID-19 vaccine. The sequencing here drew on peripheral blood, taken 28 days after the second AZD1222 dose. The chain employs TRBV28 and TRBJ2-7, with D uncertain. The CDR3 DNA is TGTGCCAGCAGTTTATGGGGCTACCAATACGAGCAGTACTTC. Protein product: CASSLWGYQYEQYF.